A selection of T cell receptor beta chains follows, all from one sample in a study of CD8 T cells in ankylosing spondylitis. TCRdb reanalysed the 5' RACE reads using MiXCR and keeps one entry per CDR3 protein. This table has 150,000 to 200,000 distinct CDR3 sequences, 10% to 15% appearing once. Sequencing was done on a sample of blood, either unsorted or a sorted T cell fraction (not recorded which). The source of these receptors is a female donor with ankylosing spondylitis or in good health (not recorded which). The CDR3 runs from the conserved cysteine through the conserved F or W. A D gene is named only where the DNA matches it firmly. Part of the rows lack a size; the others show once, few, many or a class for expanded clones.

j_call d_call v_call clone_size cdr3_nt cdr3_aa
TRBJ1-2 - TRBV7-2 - TGTGCCAGCAGCTCTTCAGGGTTGTTCGGTGGCTACACCTTC CASSSSGLFGGYTF
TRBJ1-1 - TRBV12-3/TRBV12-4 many TGTGCCAGCACCTACGGGCATCTAGGGACTGAAGCTTTCTTT CASTYGHLGTEAFF
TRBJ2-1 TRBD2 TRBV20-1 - TGCAGTGCTAAAGGGTTAGGAGGCGGGAGGGCCTACAATGAGCAGTTCTTC CSAKGLGGGRAYNEQFF
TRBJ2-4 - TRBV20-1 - TGCAGTGCTAGTTCCGGAAGAAGGGATGTTCAGTACTTC CSASSGRRDVQYF
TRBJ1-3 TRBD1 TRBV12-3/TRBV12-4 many TGTGCCAGCAGTAGGACAGGGGGAGGAAACACCATATATTTT CASSRTGGGNTIYF
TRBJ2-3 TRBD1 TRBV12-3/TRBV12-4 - TGTGCCAGCGGCTCCGGGACAGGGAACACAGATACGCAGTATTTT CASGSGTGNTDTQYF
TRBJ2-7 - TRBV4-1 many TGCGCCAGCAGCCAAGTTTACAGGGAGAGGGAAGAGCAGTACTTC CASSQVYREREEQYF
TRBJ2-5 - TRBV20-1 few TGCAGTGCTAGAGTCATGTCAGAGACCCAGTACTTC CSARVMSETQYF
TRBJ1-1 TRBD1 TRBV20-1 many TGCAGTGCTAGAGACAGCGACAGGGTGGGTGAAGCTTTCTTT CSARDSDRVGEAFF
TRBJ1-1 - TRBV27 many TGTGCCAGCAGTTTAGCGGGGATTGCCATGAACACTGAAGCTTTCTTT CASSLAGIAMNTEAFF
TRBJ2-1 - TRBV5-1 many TGCGCCAGCAGCTTGGCCTCGACAGCGTCCTACAATGAGCAGTTCTTC CASSLASTASYNEQFF
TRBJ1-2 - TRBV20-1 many TGCAGTGCTAGTGACCGCGGCTACACCTTC CSASDRGYTF
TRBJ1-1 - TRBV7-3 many TGTGCCAGCAGCGCTACCAACGCCATGAAAGCTTTCTTT CASSATNAMKAFF
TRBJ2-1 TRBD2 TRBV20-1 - TGCAGTGCATCCGGACTAGCGGTATCTCGCAATGAGCAGTTCTTC CSASGLAVSRNEQFF
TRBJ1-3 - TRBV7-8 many TGTGCCAGCAGCTTAGTGGGGACTGGAAACACCATATATTTT CASSLVGTGNTIYF
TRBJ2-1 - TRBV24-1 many TGTGCCACCAGTGATGGGGGGGTCCTCAGGGGTGAGCAGTTCTTC CATSDGGVLRGEQFF
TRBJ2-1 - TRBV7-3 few TGTGCCAGCAGCGCCTCGCTCTTGCGGGCGCATGACAATGAGCAGTTCTTC CASSASLLRAHDNEQFF
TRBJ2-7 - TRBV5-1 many TGCGCCAGCAGCTTGACGAGAGACCGGGAGCAGTACTTC CASSLTRDREQYF
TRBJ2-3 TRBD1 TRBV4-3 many TGCGCCAGCAGCCAAGATTTCACCCTAGGGGGCGCAACAGATACGCAGTATTTT CASSQDFTLGGATDTQYF
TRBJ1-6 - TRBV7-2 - TGTGCCAGCAGCTTAGAGTCCGAATCTAGACCCCTCCACTTT CASSLESESRPLHF
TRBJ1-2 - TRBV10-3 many TGTGCCATCAGTGAGGGGAGGGCTGGCTACACCTTC CAISEGRAGYTF
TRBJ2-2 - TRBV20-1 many TGCAGTGCTAGAACGGGACTCGATAGCGGGGAGCTGTTTTTT CSARTGLDSGELFF
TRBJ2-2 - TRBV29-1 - TGCAGCGGGGGTTTAGGGAACACCGGGGAGCTGTTTTTT CSGGLGNTGELFF
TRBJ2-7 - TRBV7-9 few TGTGCCAGCAGCCATAGAGAAATCCGGGAAAACCCCTACGAGCAGTACTTC CASSHREIRENPYEQYF
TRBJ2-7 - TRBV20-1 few TGCAGTGCTAGAGTGGGGGGCTCGCAACGGGTCGAGCAGTACTTC CSARVGGSQRVEQYF
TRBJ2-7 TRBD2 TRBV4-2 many TGTGCCAGCAGCCTACAAGCGACTAGCGGCATTAACTCCCACGAGCAGTACTTC CASSLQATSGINSHEQYF
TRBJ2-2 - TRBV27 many TGTGCCAGCAGTTCGGGCGGGCAGGGCTTCACCGGGGAGCTGTTTTTT CASSSGGQGFTGELFF
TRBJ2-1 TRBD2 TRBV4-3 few TGCGCCAGCAGCCAAGACGGGACTAGCGGTTACAATGAGCAGTTCTTC CASSQDGTSGYNEQFF
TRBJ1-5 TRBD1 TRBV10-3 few TGTGCCATCAGGGGGGGACAGGGGGATCAGCCCCAGCATTTT CAIRGGQGDQPQHF
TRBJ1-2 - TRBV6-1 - TGTGCCAGCAGGGAGCGGGCAGGGCTAAACTATGGCTACACCTTC CASRERAGLNYGYTF
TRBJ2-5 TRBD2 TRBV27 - TGTGCCAGCAGTTCAGCGGGAGGGACGCGTTTAGAGACCCAGTACTTC CASSSAGGTRLETQYF
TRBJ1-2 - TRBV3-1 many TGTGCCAGCAGCCAAGCCGGGATCGGTGGCTACACCTTC CASSQAGIGGYTF
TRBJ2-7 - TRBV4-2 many TGTGCCAGCAGCCAAAGAGGGGGGAAACAGTACTTC CASSQRGGKQYF
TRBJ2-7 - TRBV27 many TGTGCCAGCAGTCTGGGGGCCCCCTACGAGCAGTACTTC CASSLGAPYEQYF
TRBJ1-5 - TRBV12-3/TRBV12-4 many TGTGCCAGCAGCCCTGACAGGAGGCAGCCCCAGCATTTT CASSPDRRQPQHF
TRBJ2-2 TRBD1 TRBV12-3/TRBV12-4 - TGTGCCAGCCAAGGGACAGGCGGCTGGGAGCTGTTTTTT CASQGTGGWELFF
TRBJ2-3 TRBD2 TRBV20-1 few TGCAGTGCTGGGGGGGACTCAGATACGCAGTATTTT CSAGGDSDTQYF
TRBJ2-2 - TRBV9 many TGTGCCAGCAGCCCCCGGGACATAAACACCGGGGAGCTGTTTTTT CASSPRDINTGELFF
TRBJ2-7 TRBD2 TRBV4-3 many TGCGCCAGCAGCGTAGGACTAGCGGAAAGGCGGGAGCAGTACTTC CASSVGLAERREQYF
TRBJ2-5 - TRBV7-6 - TGTGCCAGCAGCACCTGGGCAGCCCAAGAGACCCAGTACTTC CASSTWAAQETQYF
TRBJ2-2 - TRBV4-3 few TGCGCCAGCAGCCAGGGGAATATCGGGGAGCTGTTTTTT CASSQGNIGELFF
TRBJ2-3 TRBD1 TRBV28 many TGTGCCAGCAGACCGAACACGGGACAGGGTTTAGGTACGCAGTATTTT CASRPNTGQGLGTQYF
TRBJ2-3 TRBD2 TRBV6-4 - TGTGCCAGCAGTGCGGCGGGGGACTCTAGCACAGATACGCAGTATTTT CASSAAGDSSTDTQYF
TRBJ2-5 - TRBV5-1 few TGCGCCAGCAGCTTCCGGGACATCCAAGAGACCCAGTACTTC CASSFRDIQETQYF
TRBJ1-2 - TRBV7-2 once TGTGCCAGCAGCTTAACTCGGACGGCAAATCAATATGGCTACACCTTC CASSLTRTANQYGYTF
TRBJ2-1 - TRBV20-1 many TGCAGTGCTAGAGTAGCGGATTACAATGAGCAGTTCTTC CSARVADYNEQFF
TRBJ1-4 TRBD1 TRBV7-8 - TGTGCCAGCAGCTGGCTGGGGGGACAGGGAGGAGAAAAACTGTTTTTT CASSWLGGQGGEKLFF
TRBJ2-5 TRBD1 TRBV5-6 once TGTGCCAGCAGCATCGGACAGGGAAAGCAGACCCAGTACTTC CASSIGQGKQTQYF
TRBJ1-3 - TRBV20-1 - TGCAGTGCTACCCCCGATGAAAACACCATATATTTT CSATPDENTIYF
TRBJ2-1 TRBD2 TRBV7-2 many TGTGCCAGCAGCTCTAGCGGGAGTACTAAGGGCAATGAGCAGTTCTTC CASSSSGSTKGNEQFF
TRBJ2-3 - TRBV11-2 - TGTGCCAGCAGCCCCCGGGACGGAAGCACAGATACGCAGTATTTT CASSPRDGSTDTQYF
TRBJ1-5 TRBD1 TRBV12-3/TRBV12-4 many TGTGCCAGCAGTCCAACAGGGGGCGTGGTGGAAAATCAGCCCCAGCATTTT CASSPTGGVVENQPQHF
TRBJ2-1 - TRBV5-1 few TGCGCCAGCAGCTTGGGACTAGGCGATGAGCAGTTCTTC CASSLGLGDEQFF
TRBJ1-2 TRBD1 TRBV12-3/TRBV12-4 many TGTGCCAGCAGTCCAGGGGGGACAGGGGGACGCCTTGACTACACCTTC CASSPGGTGGRLDYTF
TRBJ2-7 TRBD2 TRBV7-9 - TGTGCCAGCAGCGCTAGTTGGACTAGCGGCTACGAGCAGTACTTC CASSASWTSGYEQYF